Shown below are 26 T cell receptor beta chains from a single sample sequenced in a study of blood T cell repertoires in COVID-19. Repertoires were generated with immunoSEQ multiplex PCR, while TCRdb's copy carries only in-frame clones and drops some. The table records about 310,000 clones, about nine tenths of them present only once. Sequences were obtained from PBMCs or T cells enriched from blood (not recorded which). Receptors originate from a woman aged 18-29 years who had recovered from COVID-19.

The chain links TRBV18 to TRBJ1-3; D is uncertain. Trimming took off 6 bases at V and 1 base at J, with 19 bases between the two ends. CDR1 KGHSH and CDR2 LQKENI come from the germline V gene. This CDR3 region has 17 residues. CDR3 nucleotide sequence: TGTGCCAGCTCCCCCATCGGAGGGCATGGTTCTGGAAACACCATATATTTT. This translates into CASSPIGGHGSGNTIYF.

This rearrangement joins TRBV19 to TRBJ1-5; D is possibly TRBD1 (6 bases). The CDR3 extends over 15 amino acids. From germline, CDR1 is LNHDA and CDR2 SQIVND (reference sequence). Trimming took 3 bases from V and 2 from J, leaving 11 bases between them. The CDR3 spells CASSIQGSGNQPQHF. CDR3 DNA sequence: TGTGCCAGTAGTATCCAGGGGTCAGGCAATCAGCCCCAGCATTTT.

A few counts support this clone. The genes are TRBV5-4 and TRBJ2-5, with 9 bases identical to TRBD2. Germline V gene sequence: CDR1 SGHNT, CDR2 YYREEE (reference sequence). The CDR3 runs 16 residues. V lost 4 bases to trimming and J lost 5 bases; unmatched junction nucleotides: 12. This CDR3 reads CASSPRVAGAGETQYF. The CDR3 DNA reads as TGTGCCAGCAGCCCCCGGGTAGCGGGGGCAGGGGAGACCCAGTACTTC.

The CDR3 sequence is CASSQDRQNYGYTF. The CDR3 DNA sequence: TGCGCCAGCAGCCAAGATAGACAGAACTATGGCTACACCTTC. The chain links TRBV4-1 to TRBJ1-2; D might be TRBD1 (5 bases). The CDR3 is 14 residues long. Looked up from germline, CDR1 is MGHRA and CDR2 is YSYEKL. V was clipped by 0 bases and J by 2 bases, with 7 bases between them.

The chain combines TRBV7-3 with TRBJ2-3; 9 bases line up with TRBD2. This CDR3 comprises 16 residues. From germline, CDR1 is SGHTA and CDR2 FQGTGA. V shed 2 bases and J 4 bases; nucleotides not matched to a gene: 7. Here the CDR3 DNA reads TGTGCCAGCAGCTTATTCGGCGGGGGGGCCGCAGATACGCAGTATTTT. Its translation: CASSLFGGGAADTQYF.

V gene TRBV4-1 combines with J gene TRBJ2-1; TRBD1 matches 12 bases. The CDR3 spans 15 residues. Germline trimming cut 1 base from V and 9 bases from J; bases unmatched to any gene: 4. Germline CDR1 MGHRA, CDR2 YSYEKL. CDR3 sequence: CASSQAGTGGTEQFF. CDR3 DNA sequence: TGCGCCAGCAGCCAAGCAGGGACAGGGGGCACTGAGCAGTTCTTC.

This clone is a singleton in its sample. The chain combines TRBV7-3 with TRBJ1-1, with 8 bases identical to TRBD1. Germline CDR1 SGHTA, CDR2 FQGTGA. Trimming removed 5 bases from V and 4 bases from J; junction bases left unmatched: 15. The CDR3 totals 17 residues. CDR3 sequence: CASSVRGRTPEGTEAFF. Here the CDR3 DNA reads TGTGCCAGCAGCGTCAGGGGGCGGACCCCGGAGGGCACTGAAGCTTTCTTT.

The chain has TRBV9 and TRBJ2-2, with 8 bases aligning to TRBD2. The CDR3 sequence is 16 residues long. Germline CDR1 and CDR2: SGDLS and YYNGEE. Trimming took 0 bases from V and 0 from J; bases not matched to a gene: 1. Here the CDR3 reads CASSVELAANTGELFF. As DNA, the CDR3 is TGTGCCAGCAGCGTAGAACTAGCGGCGAACACCGGGGAGCTGTTTTTT. Using reference TRBV9 and TRBJ2-2 for the parts outside the CDR3, the full variable domain is DSGVTQTPKHLITATGQRVTLRCSPRSGDLSVYWYQQSLDQGLQFLIQYYNGEERAKGNILERFSAQQFPDLHSELNLSSLELGDSALYFCASSVELAANTGELFFGEGSRLTVL.

This rearrangement joins TRBV11-2 to TRBJ1-6; D remains unclear. Germline V lookup: CDR1 SGHAT, CDR2 FQNNGV. V lost 2 bases to trimming and J lost 7 bases, with 9 bases between them. The CDR3 has 14 residues. In DNA, the CDR3 is TGTGCCAGCAGCTTACCTACAGAGAATTCACCCCTCCACTTT. Translating it yields CASSLPTENSPLHF.

The chain couples TRBV5-4 to TRBJ2-1, with a possible D match to TRBD2 (6 bases). The V and J ends lost 2 bases and 10 bases respectively, with 22 bases between them. From germline, CDR1 is SGHNT and CDR2 YYREEE (reference sequence). This CDR3 spans 16 amino acids. CDR3 sequence (DNA): TGTGCCAGCAGCTTAGCCGAGACTAGTTTTACGATCGAGCAGTTCTTC. Its translation is CASSLAETSFTIEQFF.

This clone has a single count. The rearrangement links TRBV9 to TRBJ1-3; a possible D gene is TRBD1 (5 bases). Germline V CDR1 and CDR2: SGDLS, YYNGEE. The CDR3 is made up of 18 amino acids. Trimming pared 0 bases from V and 0 bases from J, leaving 16 bases between. CDR3 sequence (DNA): TGTGCCAGCAGCGTAGCTACTGGCGGGACCTTCTCTGGAAACACCATATATTTT. Protein sequence: CASSVATGGTFSGNTIYF.

This chain uses TRBV7-6 with TRBJ2-3, with TRBD2 identical over 9 bases. CDR1 and CDR2 (germline): SGHVS, FNYEAQ. V shed 0 bases and J 5 bases; nucleotides not matched to a gene: 6. The CDR3 sequence is 16 residues long. CDR3 in DNA: TGTGCCAGCAGCTTAGCACCTAGCGGGGTAAAAGATACGCAGTATTTT. The encoded protein is CASSLAPSGVKDTQYF.

This chain connects TRBV9 to TRBJ2-3, with D unclear. The CDR3 totals 13 residues. Germline V gene lookup returns CDR1 SGDLS and CDR2 YYNGEE. V was cut by 10 bases and J by 3 bases, with 15 bases left in between. In nucleotides, the CDR3 is TGTGCCTCCTCGGGTCCCCTAACAGATACGCAGTATTTT. Residues: CASSGPLTDTQYF.

This chain connects TRBV28 to TRBJ1-2; a weak D match, TRBD1 (6 bases). This CDR3 region has 14 residues. V gave up 5 bases and J gave up 3 bases, with 13 bases separating them. Germline values: CDR1 MDHEN, CDR2 SYDVKM. The CDR3 loop reads CASSPQTGHYGYTF. DNA of the CDR3: TGTGCCAGCAGTCCTCAGACAGGCCACTATGGCTACACCTTC.

This chain links TRBV27 with TRBJ1-1, with 9 bases fitting TRBD1. The CDR3 is 17 residues long. Germline V gene lookup returns CDR1 MNHEY and CDR2 SMNVEV (reference sequence). Germline trimming cut 0 bases from V and 0 bases from J; bases unmatched to any gene: 5. CDR3 nucleotides: TGTGCCAGCAGTTTATCCCGGACAGGGGTAATGAACACTGAAGCTTTCTTT. It yields the protein CASSLSRTGVMNTEAFF.

A single count supports this clone. The chain combines TRBV7-3 with TRBJ1-1; D possibly corresponds to TRBD1 (6 bases). This CDR3 spans 13 amino acids. CDR1 and CDR2 (germline): SGHTA, FQGTGA. V was cut by 4 bases and J by 7 bases, with 13 bases left in between. This CDR3 reads CASSSDSAREAFF. The CDR3 DNA is TGTGCCAGCAGCTCGGACAGCGCTCGTGAAGCTTTCTTT.

V is TRBV4-3 and J is TRBJ2-2, with a tentative D call TRBD2 (7 bases). The germline CDR1 and CDR2 sequences are LGHNA and YSLEER. This CDR3 has 16 residues. Trimming took off 1 base at V and 4 bases at J, with 13 bases between the two ends. CDR3 protein: CASSQGPRGGTGELFF. The CDR3 bases are TGCGCCAGCAGCCAAGGGCCGAGGGGGGGCACCGGGGAGCTGTTTTTT.

This clone was seen a handful of times. The V call is TRBV20-1, the J call TRBJ1-3; tentative D call: TRBD1 (5 bases). Germline loops: CDR1 DFQATT, CDR2 SNEGSKA (reference sequence). Trimming took off 4 bases at V and 13 bases at J, with 11 bases between the two ends. The CDR3 consists of 10 residues. CDR3 sequence: CSANGHLIYF. The CDR3 DNA reads TGCAGTGCTAACGGACATTTGATATATTTT.

The V call is TRBV28, the J call TRBJ2-5; TRBD2 matches at 9 bases. The V and J ends lost 4 bases and 0 bases, in that order; junction bases with no gene match: 3. Germline assignment: CDR1 MDHEN and CDR2 SYDVKM. The CDR3 consists of 15 residues. CDR3 protein: CASSSGTSHQETQYF. The CDR3 coding sequence is TGTGCCAGCAGTTCCGGGACTAGCCACCAAGAGACCCAGTACTTC. Filled out from reference TRBV28 and TRBJ2-5, the complete variable domain reads DVKVTQSSRYLVKRTGEKVFLECVQDMDHENMFWYRQDPGLGLRLIYFSYDVKMKEKGDIPEGYSVSREKKERFSLILESASTNQTSMYLCASSSGTSHQETQYFGPGTRLLVL.

The genes are TRBV19 and TRBJ1-4, with 10 bases matching TRBD1. Germline CDR1 and CDR2: LNHDA and SQIVND (reference sequence). The junction had 7 bases not matched to a gene; V was cut back by 5 bases and J by 7 bases. The CDR3 covers 15 residues. The CDR3 here is CASSARDRGTEKLFF. In DNA, the CDR3 is TGTGCCAGTAGTGCCCGGGACAGGGGTACTGAAAAACTGTTTTTT.

This clone showed up just once. The chain recombines TRBV2 with TRBJ2-3; unclear D gene. V was clipped by 3 bases and J by 2 bases, with 6 bases between them. CDR1 is SNHLY and CDR2 is FYNNEI in the germline V gene. CDR3 length: 13 residues. The CDR3 region has the DNA TGTGCCAGCAGTGACGAAGCCACAGATACGCAGTATTTT. The encoded protein is CASSDEATDTQYF.

The chain employs TRBV11-2 and TRBJ2-3, with TRBD2 identical over 8 bases. J lost 6 bases, V lost 2 bases, and 7 bases had no gene match. The CDR3 contains 15 residues. Germline-derived CDR1 and CDR2 are SGHAT and FQNNGV. The CDR3 DNA is TGTGCCAGCAGCTTAACGGGGGGGTGGTCGGATACGCAGTATTTT. Protein: CASSLTGGWSDTQYF.

This sequence joins TRBV28 and TRBJ1-2, with a tentative D call TRBD1 (6 bases). CDR1 is MDHEN, CDR2 SYDVKM, per germline. This CDR3 has 13 residues. V shed 6 bases and J shed 6 bases, with 14 bases lying between them. Written as DNA, the CDR3 is TGTGCCAGCAGCCTTACAGGGAGAGATGGCTACACCTTC. It translates to CASSLTGRDGYTF.

The chain is built from TRBV6-2 or TRBV6-3 and TRBJ2-7, with D tentatively TRBD2 (6 bases). Per germline, CDR1 MNHEY and CDR2 SVGEGT. V was shortened by 0 bases and J by 2 bases, with 17 bases between the two germline ends. This CDR3 comprises 17 residues. The CDR3 sequence: CASSYSLTEGTTYEQYF. CDR3 nucleotide sequence: TGTGCCAGCAGTTACTCCCTCACGGAGGGGACCACCTACGAGCAGTACTTC.

The rearrangement links TRBV5-6 to TRBJ1-2; 10 bases fit TRBD1. J was trimmed by 7 bases and V by 1 base; bases with no gene match: 4. The CDR3 is 14 amino acids. Germline assignment: CDR1 SGHDT and CDR2 YYEEEE. The DNA of the CDR3 is TGTGCCAGCAGCTTGTACGGGACAGGGGCTGGCTACACCTTC. Encoded protein: CASSLYGTGAGYTF.

This chain joins TRBV5-1 and TRBJ2-7; 9 bases line up with TRBD2. This CDR3 has 16 amino acids. V shed 4 bases and J 7 bases; nucleotides not matched to a gene: 15. CDR1 is SGHRS, CDR2 YFSETQ, per germline. CDR3 sequence: CASSRILAGEGAEQYF. The DNA of the CDR3 is TGCGCCAGCAGCAGGATATTAGCGGGAGAGGGTGCGGAGCAGTACTTC.